A selection of T cell receptor beta chains follows, all from one sample in a study of blood T cell repertoires in COVID-19. Clones were read by immunoSEQ multiplex PCR, and TCRdb kept only the in-frame ones, dropping some. The sample carries approximately 250,000 clones, 70% to 90% recorded once. Sample: peripheral blood. The receptor set was obtained from a woman aged 55-75 years with active or convalescent COVID-19. CDR3s include the opening cysteine and the closing phenylalanine or tryptophan. The order of the fields is clone size, D gene, J gene, CDR3 length, V gene, CDR3 protein, CDR3 DNA. D genes are given only for firm matches. Not every row has a clone size; where given, it reads once, few, many or a size class.

clone size: .
D gene: .
J gene: TRBJ2-7
CDR3 length: 12
V gene: TRBV5-5
CDR3 protein: CASSLVPMEQYF
CDR3 DNA: TGTGCCAGCAGCTTGGTTCCAATGGAGCAGTACTTC

clone size: few
D gene: .
J gene: TRBJ1-1
CDR3 length: 12
V gene: TRBV18
CDR3 protein: CASSHGGKGAFF
CDR3 DNA: TGTGCCAGCTCACACGGGGGTAAGGGGGCTTTCTTT

clone size: .
D gene: .
J gene: TRBJ1-3
CDR3 length: 15
V gene: TRBV23-1
CDR3 protein: CASSRHEYLGNTIYF
CDR3 DNA: TGCGCCAGCAGTCGCCACGAGTATTTAGGAAACACCATATATTTT

clone size: .
D gene: .
J gene: TRBJ1-2
CDR3 length: 13
V gene: TRBV27
CDR3 protein: CASRPDSSYGYTF
CDR3 DNA: TGTGCCAGCAGACCTGACAGCTCATATGGCTACACCTTC

clone size: few
D gene: .
J gene: TRBJ2-5
CDR3 length: 12
V gene: TRBV5-6
CDR3 protein: CASSRGLETQYF
CDR3 DNA: TGTGCCAGCAGCCGCGGATTGGAGACCCAGTACTTC

clone size: .
D gene: TRBD1
J gene: TRBJ2-1
CDR3 length: 13
V gene: TRBV12-3/TRBV12-4
CDR3 protein: CASSSGQGFLQFF
CDR3 DNA: TGTGCCAGCAGCTCGGGACAGGGGTTTTTGCAGTTCTTC

clone size: .
D gene: TRBD1
J gene: TRBJ1-2
CDR3 length: 14
V gene: TRBV5-6
CDR3 protein: CASSPIGQGNGYTF
CDR3 DNA: TGTGCCAGCAGCCCCATAGGACAGGGTAATGGCTACACCTTC

clone size: .
D gene: TRBD2
J gene: TRBJ2-3
CDR3 length: 17
V gene: TRBV9
CDR3 protein: CASSAGILAGPTDTQYF
CDR3 DNA: TGTGCCAGCAGCGCCGGGATACTAGCGGGGCCCACAGATACGCAGTATTTT

clone size: .
D gene: TRBD1
J gene: TRBJ1-2
CDR3 length: 15
V gene: TRBV2
CDR3 protein: CASSTGVSPLGGYTF
CDR3 DNA: TGTGCCAGCAGCACAGGGGTCTCGCCCTTGGGGGGCTACACCTTC

clone size: few
D gene: .
J gene: TRBJ2-5
CDR3 length: 11
V gene: TRBV28
CDR3 protein: CASSQIQTQYF
CDR3 DNA: TGTGCCAGCAGCCAGATACAGACCCAGTACTTC

clone size: .
D gene: .
J gene: TRBJ1-1
CDR3 length: 12
V gene: TRBV19
CDR3 protein: CASNTDRREAFF
CDR3 DNA: TGTGCCAGTAATACTGACAGGCGTGAAGCTTTCTTT

clone size: once
D gene: .
J gene: TRBJ1-6
CDR3 length: 13
V gene: TRBV16
CDR3 protein: CASSEILDSPLHF
CDR3 DNA: TGTGCCAGCAGTGAAATACTGGATTCACCCCTCCACTTT

clone size: .
D gene: TRBD1
J gene: TRBJ2-1
CDR3 length: 15
V gene: TRBV7-2
CDR3 protein: CASSLSSGQYNEQFF
CDR3 DNA: TGTGCCAGCAGCCTATCTTCGGGACAGTACAATGAGCAGTTCTTC

clone size: .
D gene: .
J gene: TRBJ2-1
CDR3 length: 17
V gene: TRBV5-1
CDR3 protein: CASSSDLAGNSYNEQFF
CDR3 DNA: TGCGCCAGCAGCTCTGATCTCGCGGGAAACTCCTACAATGAGCAGTTCTTC

clone size: .
D gene: .
J gene: TRBJ2-3
CDR3 length: 18
V gene: TRBV24-1
CDR3 protein: CATSDSPGIDLDTDTQYF
CDR3 DNA: TGTGCCACCAGTGATTCGCCAGGGATAGACCTCGACACAGATACGCAGTATTTT

clone size: .
D gene: TRBD1
J gene: TRBJ1-5
CDR3 length: 14
V gene: TRBV30
CDR3 protein: CAWQGTGRNQPQHF
CDR3 DNA: TGTGCCTGGCAAGGGACAGGGAGAAATCAGCCCCAGCATTTT

clone size: .
D gene: TRBD1
J gene: TRBJ1-5
CDR3 length: 15
V gene: TRBV7-9
CDR3 protein: CASSSGQSSNQPQHF
CDR3 DNA: TGTGCCAGCAGCTCGGGACAGAGTAGCAATCAGCCCCAGCATTTT

clone size: .
D gene: TRBD1
J gene: TRBJ1-2
CDR3 length: 14
V gene: TRBV13
CDR3 protein: CASSLTGGPYGYTF
CDR3 DNA: TGTGCCAGCAGCTTAACAGGGGGCCCCTATGGCTACACCTTC

clone size: .
D gene: .
J gene: TRBJ2-1
CDR3 length: 17
V gene: TRBV19
CDR3 protein: CASSTNPRRSPYNEQFF
CDR3 DNA: TGTGCCAGTAGTACGAACCCCCGGAGGTCGCCCTACAATGAGCAGTTCTTC

clone size: .
D gene: TRBD2
J gene: TRBJ2-2
CDR3 length: 16
V gene: TRBV7-6
CDR3 protein: CASSLRGGVLTGELFF
CDR3 DNA: TGTGCCAGCAGCCTCCGGGGAGGGGTGTTGACCGGGGAGCTGTTTTTT

clone size: .
D gene: TRBD2
J gene: TRBJ2-3
CDR3 length: 17
V gene: TRBV6-6
CDR3 protein: CASSPFLLAGGPDHWYF
CDR3 DNA: TGTGCCAGCAGTCCCTTCCTTCTAGCGGGGGGGCCAGACCATTGGTATTTT

clone size: .
D gene: .
J gene: TRBJ1-2
CDR3 length: 14
V gene: TRBV28
CDR3 protein: CASSGADKNYGYTF
CDR3 DNA: TGTGCCAGCAGTGGGGCGGACAAAAACTATGGCTACACCTTC

clone size: few
D gene: .
J gene: TRBJ1-1
CDR3 length: 14
V gene: TRBV6-5
CDR3 protein: CASSYGQGSTEAFF
CDR3 DNA: TGTGCCAGCAGTTACGGCCAAGGGAGCACTGAAGCTTTCTTT

clone size: .
D gene: TRBD2
J gene: TRBJ2-2
CDR3 length: 16
V gene: TRBV10-2
CDR3 protein: CASSESSGRGTGELFF
CDR3 DNA: TGCGCCAGCAGTGAGTCTAGCGGGAGGGGCACCGGGGAGCTGTTTTTT

clone size: .
D gene: TRBD1
J gene: TRBJ2-4
CDR3 length: 14
V gene: TRBV5-1
CDR3 protein: CASSFTGQADIQYF
CDR3 DNA: TGCGCCAGCAGTTTCACGGGACAGGCTGACATTCAGTACTTC

clone size: .
D gene: TRBD1
J gene: TRBJ1-1
CDR3 length: 18
V gene: TRBV13
CDR3 protein: CASSSTRQGPAGNTEAFF
CDR3 DNA: TGTGCCAGCAGCTCCACAAGACAGGGGCCAGCAGGGAACACTGAAGCTTTCTTT

clone size: .
D gene: .
J gene: TRBJ2-5
CDR3 length: 15
V gene: TRBV3-1/TRBV3-2
CDR3 protein: CASSRTASYQETQYF
CDR3 DNA: TGTGCCAGCAGCCGAACAGCATCGTACCAAGAGACCCAGTACTTC

clone size: .
D gene: TRBD2
J gene: TRBJ2-7
CDR3 length: 16
V gene: TRBV30
CDR3 protein: CASGLAESRYIYEQYF
CDR3 DNA: TGTGCCTCGGGACTAGCGGAGAGCCGTTATATCTACGAGCAGTACTTC

clone size: .
D gene: TRBD1
J gene: TRBJ1-1
CDR3 length: 14
V gene: TRBV6-5
CDR3 protein: CASRTGGVNTEAFF
CDR3 DNA: TGTGCCAGCAGGACAGGGGGGGTGAACACTGAAGCTTTCTTT

clone size: .
D gene: .
J gene: TRBJ1-1
CDR3 length: 12
V gene: TRBV28
CDR3 protein: CASGTGSGGAFF
CDR3 DNA: TGTGCCAGCGGAACAGGGTCCGGAGGAGCTTTCTTT

clone size: .
D gene: .
J gene: TRBJ2-7
CDR3 length: 13
V gene: TRBV12-3/TRBV12-4
CDR3 protein: CASTQYLRGEQYF
CDR3 DNA: TGTGCCAGCACTCAGTATCTCCGCGGGGAGCAGTACTTC

clone size: .
D gene: TRBD1
J gene: TRBJ1-1
CDR3 length: 15
V gene: TRBV4-1
CDR3 protein: CASSHLQGANTEAFF
CDR3 DNA: TGCGCCAGCAGCCATTTACAGGGGGCGAACACTGAAGCTTTCTTT

clone size: .
D gene: .
J gene: TRBJ2-2
CDR3 length: 15
V gene: TRBV9
CDR3 protein: CASSVDGSITGELFF
CDR3 DNA: TGTGCCAGCAGCGTAGACGGGAGTATAACCGGGGAGCTGTTTTTT

clone size: few
D gene: .
J gene: TRBJ1-2
CDR3 length: 13
V gene: TRBV12-3/TRBV12-4
CDR3 protein: CASSLDSNYGYTF
CDR3 DNA: TGTGCCAGCAGTTTGGACAGCAACTATGGCTACACCTTC

clone size: .
D gene: TRBD1
J gene: TRBJ1-1
CDR3 length: 14
V gene: TRBV11-3
CDR3 protein: CASSLTTGGTEAFF
CDR3 DNA: TGTGCCAGCAGCTTAACGACAGGGGGGACTGAAGCTTTCTTT

clone size: .
D gene: .
J gene: TRBJ2-3
CDR3 length: 17
V gene: TRBV2
CDR3 protein: CASAARVYRAPTDTQYF
CDR3 DNA: TGTGCCAGCGCTGCGCGAGTCTATCGAGCACCAACAGATACGCAGTATTTT

clone size: few
D gene: .
J gene: TRBJ2-2
CDR3 length: 13
V gene: TRBV14
CDR3 protein: CASSPTRTGELFF
CDR3 DNA: TGTGCCAGCAGCCCTACCCGGACCGGGGAGCTGTTTTTT

clone size: .
D gene: TRBD1
J gene: TRBJ2-2
CDR3 length: 14
V gene: TRBV3-1/TRBV3-2
CDR3 protein: CASRETGGTGELFF
CDR3 DNA: TGTGCCAGCAGAGAAACAGGGGGCACCGGGGAGCTGTTTTTT

clone size: once
D gene: .
J gene: TRBJ1-1
CDR3 length: 14
V gene: TRBV18
CDR3 protein: CASSPPQGNTEAFF
CDR3 DNA: TGTGCCAGCTCACCACCGCAGGGGAACACTGAAGCTTTCTTT

clone size: .
D gene: .
J gene: TRBJ2-3
CDR3 length: 17
V gene: TRBV6-1
CDR3 protein: CASSDGRLHGSTDTQYF
CDR3 DNA: TGTGCCAGCAGTGATGGGAGACTCCATGGTAGCACAGATACGCAGTATTTT

clone size: .
D gene: .
J gene: TRBJ1-2
CDR3 length: 14
V gene: TRBV5-1
CDR3 protein: CASSTGEGNYGYTF
CDR3 DNA: TGCGCCAGCAGTACTGGGGAGGGGAACTATGGCTACACCTTC

clone size: .
D gene: TRBD2
J gene: TRBJ2-3
CDR3 length: 19
V gene: TRBV7-2
CDR3 protein: CASSAHPGLAGGRGDTQYF
CDR3 DNA: TGTGCCAGCAGCGCGCACCCGGGACTAGCGGGGGGCCGGGGAGATACGCAGTATTTT

clone size: .
D gene: TRBD1
J gene: TRBJ2-7
CDR3 length: 15
V gene: TRBV13
CDR3 protein: CASSNRKGGIYEQYF
CDR3 DNA: TGTGCCAGCAGCAATCGGAAAGGGGGCATCTACGAGCAGTACTTC

clone size: once
D gene: .
J gene: TRBJ1-2
CDR3 length: 16
V gene: TRBV19
CDR3 protein: CASGPVGGKVPYGYTF
CDR3 DNA: TGTGCCAGTGGGCCTGTCGGCGGGAAAGTCCCCTATGGCTACACCTTC

clone size: .
D gene: TRBD2
J gene: TRBJ2-1
CDR3 length: 14
V gene: TRBV11-2
CDR3 protein: CASSPSGGAGEQFF
CDR3 DNA: TGTGCCAGCAGCCCATCGGGGGGGGCCGGTGAGCAGTTCTTC

clone size: once
D gene: .
J gene: TRBJ1-5
CDR3 length: 14
V gene: TRBV9
CDR3 protein: CASSAGGGFQPQHF
CDR3 DNA: TGTGCCAGCAGCGCCGGCGGGGGGTTTCAGCCCCAGCATTTT

clone size: .
D gene: TRBD1
J gene: TRBJ1-2
CDR3 length: 15
V gene: TRBV5-5
CDR3 protein: CASSFGQGNQYGYTF
CDR3 DNA: TGTGCCAGCAGCTTCGGACAGGGGAACCAGTATGGCTACACCTTC

clone size: .
D gene: .
J gene: TRBJ2-7
CDR3 length: 13
V gene: TRBV10-2
CDR3 protein: CASRRTGYYEQYF
CDR3 DNA: TGCGCCAGCAGACGAACAGGGTACTACGAGCAGTACTTC

clone size: .
D gene: TRBD1
J gene: TRBJ2-2
CDR3 length: 15
V gene: TRBV6-6
CDR3 protein: CASSYGQANTGELFF
CDR3 DNA: TGTGCCAGCAGTTACGGACAGGCGAACACCGGGGAGCTGTTTTTT

clone size: .
D gene: .
J gene: TRBJ2-3
CDR3 length: 15
V gene: TRBV28
CDR3 protein: CASSSTGLDMDTQYF
CDR3 DNA: TGTGCCAGCAGTTCGACAGGACTTGATATGGATACGCAGTATTTT